The T cell receptor (beta chain) under discussion was sequenced for a study of early T cells in non-severe SARS-CoV-2 infection. Study overall: Unsorted whole-blood RNA was sequenced in bulk, leaving chains unpaired. Findings and limits, study-wide: Database matching using VDJdb favored anti-spike CD8 responses, with private and CD4 specificities left missing.

CDR3 size: 17 residues. The V segment lost 0 bases and the J segment 3 bases; nucleotides outside the gene matches: 7. Germline values: CDR1 ENHRY, CDR2 SYGVKD. Unique molecular identifier tags were affixed to discrete cDNA molecules. TCRdb re-called the 5' RACE reads through MiXCR, storing one row per CDR3 protein. The repertoire holds tens of thousands of distinct CDR3 sequences, with 10% to 13% as singletons. This clonotype appeared many times. Its antigen is undetermined. Source material: whole blood. J is TRBJ2-2 and V is TRBV10-3, with 7 bases identical to TRBD1. The sequence was collected from an adult who was a healthcare worker with PCR-confirmed SARS-CoV-2 infection or an uninfected control (not recorded which). CDR3 amino acids: CAISESTGVWDTGELFF. In DNA form, the CDR3 reads TGTGCCATCAGTGAGTCCACAGGGGTATGGGACACCGGGGAGCTGTTTTTT.